This paragraph covers one T cell receptor (beta chain) sequence. Its antigen is not yet known. Base qualities are not recorded, but no much larger clone differs from it by a single base. The immunoSEQ Assay, which uses bias-controlled multiplex PCR amplification of genomic DNA, was used to profile TCRbeta CDR3 regions. The original pipeline was this. To quantify the absolute abundance of each unique TCRbeta CDR3 region, the sequences were collapsed and filtered. Differential abundance was tested with two models: a binomial (Fisher-equivalent) model and a beta-binomial model that adds time-dependent variance fitted from healthy donors. Clones with fewer than 5 combined templates were removed, and a clone was called differentially abundant if the clone's Benjamini-Hochberg FDR was below 0.01. In the beta-binomial model, variance was expressed as a function of the total template count across the two samples, in the form v = (b*log(k)+a)^2. TCRdb took this table from immuneACCESS and kept in-frame rearrangements with V and J called. Such tables lack part of the clones; where checked against another copy, unresolved V genes explain under half of the gap, and the rest is unexplained. The V and J calls and clone size are taken from that table; D and trimming were inferred from the DNA. The sample table shows 85,000 to 90,000 clones, and approximately 83% are seen once. The biggest ten clones account for about 5.6% of the sample.

At the junction V is shortened by 4 bases and J by 5 bases, with 14 bases in between. CDR1 and CDR2, per the germline V gene, are SGHTA and FQGNSA. There are 14 amino acids in the CDR3, from cysteine to phenylalanine inclusive. Kept here is only the CDR3 DNA, which spans 42 bases and is read in frame from base 1. This sample was included in a study of identifying expanded T cells in peripheral blood (dated 2019 in TCRdb). Some background on the complete study: Technical replicates were generated by sequencing separate aliquots of the same genomic DNA pool, with four replicates compared pairwise. The paper as a whole reports these results and caveats: Both the number of clones called differentially abundant and the false-positive rate were significantly reduced by the beta-binomial model across all healthy-donor time intervals. The authors expected biological variance in healthy repertoires might increase further over much longer intervals such as months to years. Variance in clone template counts between approximately two-week samples significantly increased with total template count across all healthy donors. The binomial model flagged approximately 1.2 differentially abundant clones between technical replicates but around 15 over around 2 weeks and roughly 20 over roughly 4 weeks.

During the collection period, no immune events, such as infections, were documented for the healthy donors. Time-dependent variance in a beta-binomial model of T-cell clone differential abundance was calibrated using healthy-donor blood repertoires as a training cohort. The training cohort comprised about ten healthy donors, 3 female and 7 male. On average the donors were around 39 years old, and their ages spanned roughly 25 to 70 years. Whole blood was collected from each healthy donor at three time points spaced approximately 2 weeks apart and obtained from a commercial supplier. Genomic DNA was extracted from unsorted whole blood for immunosequencing.

The sequenced material came from blood. Rearrangement joined TRBV7-2 to TRBJ1-1; TRBD1 is a possible D gene, resting on 6 matching bases. The source of this sequence is a person aged 18 to 69 in good health. The CDR3 amino acid sequence is: CASSYRGGVTEAFF. The DNA sequence is given as TGTGCCAGCAGCTATAGGGGGGGAGTAACTGAAGCTTTCTTT.